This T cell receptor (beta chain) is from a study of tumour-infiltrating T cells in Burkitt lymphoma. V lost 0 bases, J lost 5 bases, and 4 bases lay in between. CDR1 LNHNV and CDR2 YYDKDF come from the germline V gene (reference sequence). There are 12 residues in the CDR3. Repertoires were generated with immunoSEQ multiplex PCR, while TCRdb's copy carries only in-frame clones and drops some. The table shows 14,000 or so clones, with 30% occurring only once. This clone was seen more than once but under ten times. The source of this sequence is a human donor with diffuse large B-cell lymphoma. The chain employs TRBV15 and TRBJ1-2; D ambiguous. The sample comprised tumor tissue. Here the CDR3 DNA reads TGTGCCACCAGCAGAGACGGGTATGGCTACACCTTC. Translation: CATSRDGYGYTF.